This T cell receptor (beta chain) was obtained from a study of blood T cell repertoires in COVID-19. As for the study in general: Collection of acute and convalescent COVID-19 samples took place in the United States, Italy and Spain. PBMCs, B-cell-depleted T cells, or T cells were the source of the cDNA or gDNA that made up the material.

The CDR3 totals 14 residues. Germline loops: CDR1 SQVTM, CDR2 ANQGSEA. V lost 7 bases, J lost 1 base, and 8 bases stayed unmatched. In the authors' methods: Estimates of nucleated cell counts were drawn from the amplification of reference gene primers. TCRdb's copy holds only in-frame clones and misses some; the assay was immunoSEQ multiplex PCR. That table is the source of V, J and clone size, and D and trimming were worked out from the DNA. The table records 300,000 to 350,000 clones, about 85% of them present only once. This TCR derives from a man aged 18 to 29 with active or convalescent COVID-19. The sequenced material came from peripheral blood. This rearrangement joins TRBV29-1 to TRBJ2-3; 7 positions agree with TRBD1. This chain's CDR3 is CSATRQGGTDTQYF. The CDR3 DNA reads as TGCAGCGCTACTCGGCAGGGGGGCACAGATACGCAGTATTTT.